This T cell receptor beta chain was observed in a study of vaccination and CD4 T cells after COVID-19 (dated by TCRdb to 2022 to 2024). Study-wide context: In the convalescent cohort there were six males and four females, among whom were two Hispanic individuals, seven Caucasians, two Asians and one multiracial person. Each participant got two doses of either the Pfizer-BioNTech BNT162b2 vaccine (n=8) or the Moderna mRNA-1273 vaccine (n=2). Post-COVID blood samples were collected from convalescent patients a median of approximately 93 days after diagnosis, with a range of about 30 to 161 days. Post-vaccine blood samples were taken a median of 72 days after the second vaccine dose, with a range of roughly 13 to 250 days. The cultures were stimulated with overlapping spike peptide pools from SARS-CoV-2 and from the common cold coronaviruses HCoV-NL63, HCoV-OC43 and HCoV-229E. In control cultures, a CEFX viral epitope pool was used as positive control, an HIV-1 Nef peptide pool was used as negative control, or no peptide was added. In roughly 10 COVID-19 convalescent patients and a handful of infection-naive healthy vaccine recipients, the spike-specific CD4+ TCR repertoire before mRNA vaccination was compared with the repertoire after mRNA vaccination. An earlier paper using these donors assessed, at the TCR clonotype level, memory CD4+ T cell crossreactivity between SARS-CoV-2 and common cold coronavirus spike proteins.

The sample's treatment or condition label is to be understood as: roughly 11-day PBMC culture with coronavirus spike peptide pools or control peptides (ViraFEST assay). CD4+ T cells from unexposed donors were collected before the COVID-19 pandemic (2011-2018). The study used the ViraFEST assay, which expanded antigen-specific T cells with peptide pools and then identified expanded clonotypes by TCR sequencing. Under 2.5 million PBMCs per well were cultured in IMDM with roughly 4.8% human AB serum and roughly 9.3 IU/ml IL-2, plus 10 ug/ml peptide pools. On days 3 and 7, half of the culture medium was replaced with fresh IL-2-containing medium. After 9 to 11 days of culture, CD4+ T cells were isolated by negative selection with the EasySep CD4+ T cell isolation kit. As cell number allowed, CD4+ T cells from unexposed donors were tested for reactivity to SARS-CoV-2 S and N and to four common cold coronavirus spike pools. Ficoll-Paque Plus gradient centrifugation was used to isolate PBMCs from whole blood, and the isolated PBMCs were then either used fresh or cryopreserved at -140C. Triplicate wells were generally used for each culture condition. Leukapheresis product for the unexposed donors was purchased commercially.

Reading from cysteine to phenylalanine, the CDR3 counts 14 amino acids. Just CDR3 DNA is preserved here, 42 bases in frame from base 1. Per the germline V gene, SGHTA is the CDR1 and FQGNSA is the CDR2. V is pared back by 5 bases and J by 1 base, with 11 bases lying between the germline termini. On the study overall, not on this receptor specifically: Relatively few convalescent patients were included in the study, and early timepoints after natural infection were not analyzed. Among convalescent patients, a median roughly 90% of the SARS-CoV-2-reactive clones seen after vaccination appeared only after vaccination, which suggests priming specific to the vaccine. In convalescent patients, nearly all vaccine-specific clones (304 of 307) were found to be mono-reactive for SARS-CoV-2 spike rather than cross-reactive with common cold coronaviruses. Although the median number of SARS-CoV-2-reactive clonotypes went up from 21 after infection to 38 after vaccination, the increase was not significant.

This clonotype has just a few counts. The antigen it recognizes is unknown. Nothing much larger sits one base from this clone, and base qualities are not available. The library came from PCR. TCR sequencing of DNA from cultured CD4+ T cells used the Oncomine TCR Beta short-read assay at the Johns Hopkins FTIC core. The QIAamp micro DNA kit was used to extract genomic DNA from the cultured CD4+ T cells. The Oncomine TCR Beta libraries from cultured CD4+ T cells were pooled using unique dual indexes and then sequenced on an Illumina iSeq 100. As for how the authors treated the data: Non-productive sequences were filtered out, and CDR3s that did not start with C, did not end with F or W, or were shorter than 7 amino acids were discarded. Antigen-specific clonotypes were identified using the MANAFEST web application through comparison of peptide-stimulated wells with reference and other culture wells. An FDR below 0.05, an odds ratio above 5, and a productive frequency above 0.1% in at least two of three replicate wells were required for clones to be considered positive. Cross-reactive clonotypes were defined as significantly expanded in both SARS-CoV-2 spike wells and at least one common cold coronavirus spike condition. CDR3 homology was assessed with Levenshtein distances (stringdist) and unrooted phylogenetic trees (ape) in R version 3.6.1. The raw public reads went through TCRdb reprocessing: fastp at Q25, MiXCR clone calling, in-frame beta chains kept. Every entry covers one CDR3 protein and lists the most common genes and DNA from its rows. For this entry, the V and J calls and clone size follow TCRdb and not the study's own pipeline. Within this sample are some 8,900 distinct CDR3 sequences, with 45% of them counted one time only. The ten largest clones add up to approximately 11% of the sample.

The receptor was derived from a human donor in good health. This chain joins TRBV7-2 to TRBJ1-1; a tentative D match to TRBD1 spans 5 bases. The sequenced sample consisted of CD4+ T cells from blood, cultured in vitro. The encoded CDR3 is CASSLGGGNTEAFF. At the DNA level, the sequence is TGTGCCAGCAGCCTCGGGGGAGGGAACACTGAAGCTTTCTTT.